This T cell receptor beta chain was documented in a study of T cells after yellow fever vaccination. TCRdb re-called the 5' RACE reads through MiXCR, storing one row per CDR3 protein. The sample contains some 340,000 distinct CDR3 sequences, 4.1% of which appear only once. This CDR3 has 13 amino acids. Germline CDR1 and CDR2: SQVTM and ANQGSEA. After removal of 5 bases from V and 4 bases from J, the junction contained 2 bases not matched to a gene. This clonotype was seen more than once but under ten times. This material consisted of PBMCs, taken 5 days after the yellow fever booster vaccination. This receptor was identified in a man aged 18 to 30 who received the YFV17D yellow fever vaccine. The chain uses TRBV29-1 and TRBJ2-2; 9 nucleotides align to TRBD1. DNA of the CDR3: TGCAGCGTTAGGGGACAGGGCACCGGGGAGCTGTTTTTT. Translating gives CSVRGQGTGELFF.